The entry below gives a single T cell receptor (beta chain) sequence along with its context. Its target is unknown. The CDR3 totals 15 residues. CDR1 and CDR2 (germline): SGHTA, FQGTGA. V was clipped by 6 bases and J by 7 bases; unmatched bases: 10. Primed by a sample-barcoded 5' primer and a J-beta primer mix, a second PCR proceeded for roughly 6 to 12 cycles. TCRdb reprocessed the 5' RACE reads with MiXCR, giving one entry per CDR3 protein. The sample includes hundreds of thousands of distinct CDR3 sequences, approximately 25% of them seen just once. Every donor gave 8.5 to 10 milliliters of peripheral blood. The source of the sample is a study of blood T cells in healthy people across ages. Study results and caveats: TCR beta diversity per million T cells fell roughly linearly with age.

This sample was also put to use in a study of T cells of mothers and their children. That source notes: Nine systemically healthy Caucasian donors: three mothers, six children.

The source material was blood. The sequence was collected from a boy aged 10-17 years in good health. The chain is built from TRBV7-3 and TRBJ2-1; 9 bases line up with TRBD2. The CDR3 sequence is CASSALAGVYNEQFF. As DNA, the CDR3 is TGTGCCAGCAGTGCGTTAGCGGGAGTTTATAATGAGCAGTTCTTC.